The clone carrying this T cell receptor (beta chain) has a single count. Cohorts were determined from participant-reported clinical history. This record belongs to a study of blood T cell repertoires in COVID-19. Study overall: The study drew acute and convalescent COVID-19 samples from the United States, Italy and Spain. Sources were T cells, B-cell-depleted T cells, or PBMCs; the material itself was cDNA or gDNA.

Per the study methods: Amplification of reference gene primers was used by the study to estimate nucleated cell counts. The data were produced by immunoSEQ multiplex PCR, yet TCRdb's version contains in-frame clones alone and is incomplete. For V, J and clone size, that table is used; D and trimming come from the DNA. This table has around 85,000 clones, roughly 90% appearing once. Trimming left V 0 bases short and J 8 bases short, with 14 bases between. Germline loops: CDR1 SGHDT, CDR2 YYEEEE. This CDR3 comprises 14 residues. This chain joins TRBV5-6 and TRBJ1-2; a possible D gene is TRBD1 (6 bases). The receptor's source is a woman aged 45-59 years with acute COVID-19. Sequencing was done on a sample of PBMCs or T cells enriched from blood (not recorded which). The CDR3 DNA sequence: TGTGCCAGCAGCTTGGTCCAGGGGAATAGAGGCTACACCTTC. Its translation is CASSLVQGNRGYTF.